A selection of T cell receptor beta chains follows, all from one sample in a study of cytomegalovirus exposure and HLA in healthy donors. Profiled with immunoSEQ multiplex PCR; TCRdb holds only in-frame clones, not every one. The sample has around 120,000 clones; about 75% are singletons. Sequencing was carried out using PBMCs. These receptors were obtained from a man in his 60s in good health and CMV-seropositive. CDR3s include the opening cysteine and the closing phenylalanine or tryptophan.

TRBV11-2	CASSTDRGRGSPLHF
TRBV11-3	CASSPTGYNEQFF
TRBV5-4	CASSLAIGGNSPLHF
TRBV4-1	CASSQGTRGFTEAFF
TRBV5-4	CASSLDHSGELFF
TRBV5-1	CASSSTTANTGELFF
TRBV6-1	CASRESLGRHGYTF
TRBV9	CASSVSPSRGQGEKLFF
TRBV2	CASTPSRGNTEAFF
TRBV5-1	CASSLERGATDTQYF
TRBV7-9	CASSLSSRSQYF
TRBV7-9	CSSSLELGTGGTQPQHF
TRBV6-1	CASSEGATSNQPQHF
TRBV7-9	CSSSGWDREGNTEAFF
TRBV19	CASKDRHIRQPQHF
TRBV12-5	CASAPSGGDTQYF
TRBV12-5	CASGLPTDRAQETQYF
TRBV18	CASSPLGQGGYGYTF
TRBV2	CASSPRDRVTYEQYF
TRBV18	CASSPPLTGVNTGELFF
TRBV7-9	CASSLSSGGLSYEQYF
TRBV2	CASSEPGGAFF
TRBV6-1	CALIGVAAFF
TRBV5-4	CASSLLSEQYF
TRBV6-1	CASRLAGLNTEAFF
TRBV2	CASSEEGSGEQYF
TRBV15	CATSRDPVEGTEAFF
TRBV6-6	CASRRGLAGVEQYF
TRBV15	CATSRGGVYGNTIYF
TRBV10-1	CASSESTGGGGTDTQYF
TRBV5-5	CASSLVGRNTEAFF
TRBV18	CASSPAGAGYEQYF
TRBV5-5	CASSLEELKNIQYF
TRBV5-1	CASSPRTATSGRAEGEQYF
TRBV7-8	CASSRRLATSRAQYF
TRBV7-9	CASSSGWASANNEQFF
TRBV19	CASSRAGRGRIGELFF
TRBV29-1	CSVADWTGEQYF
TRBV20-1	CSAWGEYEQYF
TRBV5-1	CASSLSAGVNNEQFF
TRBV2	CASRLAGAGRADTQYF
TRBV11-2	CASSLGGNSNQPQHF
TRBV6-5	CASSEVVRPQHF
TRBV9	CASSVGAGERSSYEQYF
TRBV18	CASSPQGQGFHEQYF
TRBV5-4	CASSPRDTYLYEQYF
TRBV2	CVSQGRVDTQYF
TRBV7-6	CASSLADRGSYNSPLHF
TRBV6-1	CASSAGYFGQGSGNTIYF
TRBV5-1	CASSFGRGTEAFF
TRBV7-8	CASSRTGGGQPQHF
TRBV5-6	CASSLWGAGANVLTF